Detailed here is one T cell receptor (beta chain). This record belongs to a study of T-cell memory formation after mild COVID-19. TCRdb reprocessed the 5' RACE reads via MiXCR and lists one record per CDR3 protein. The sample contains fewer than 250,000 distinct CDR3 sequences, 15% of which appear only once. The CDR3 has 14 amino acids. V lost 6 bases and J lost 2; bases outside the gene matches: 7. Germline V lookup: CDR1 SGHTA, CDR2 FQGNSA. This chain joins TRBV7-2 and TRBJ2-7, with TRBD2 matching 7 bases. This TCR came from an adult woman who had mild COVID-19 (a few samples of this study predate the infection). Cell type and time point are not known. Sequencing was done on a sample of PBMCs or a T cell subset sorted from them (not recorded which). The CDR3: CASSLGEGPYEQYF. In DNA, the CDR3 is TGTGCCAGCAGTCTGGGGGAGGGCCCCTACGAGCAGTACTTC. The complete variable domain, with remaining parts taken from reference TRBV7-2 and TRBJ2-7, reads GAGVSQSPSNKVTEKGKDVELRCDPISGHTALYWYRQSLGQGLEFLIYFQGNSAPDKSGLPSDRFSAERTGGSVSTLTIQRTQQEDSAVYLCASSLGEGPYEQYFGPGTRLTVT.